These 10 T cell receptor beta chains originate from one sample sequenced in a study of T cell responses to AZD1222 COVID-19 vaccine. Some clones are missing from TCRdb's copy, which holds only in-frame ones; the method was immunoSEQ multiplex PCR. The profile shows 90,000 to 150,000 clones, around 90% of them singletons. The sequencing used peripheral blood, collected on day 0 of AZD1222 vaccination. All receptors come from an adult in good health.

The CDR3 bases are TGTGCCAGCAGCTTAGATTATAGGGTGGGGAATGAAAAACTGTTTTTT. Its translation is CASSLDYRVGNEKLFF. This chain links TRBV11-2 with TRBJ1-4; D unresolved. CDR3 length: 16 amino acids. Between the trimmed V and J ends, which lost 0 bases and 5 bases, there was a span of 13 bases. Germline CDR1 is SGHAT and CDR2 is FQNNGV. The whole variable domain, filled in from reference TRBV11-2 and TRBJ1-4, reads EAGVAQSPRYKIIEKRQSVAFWCNPISGHATLYWYQQILGQGPKLLIQFQNNGVVDDSQLPKDRFSAERLKGVDSTLKIQPAKLEDSAVYLCASSLDYRVGNEKLFFGSGTQLSVL.

The rearrangement links TRBV9 to TRBJ2-1; 10 positions match TRBD1. Germline V gene data show CDR1 as SGDLS and CDR2 as YYNGEE. The CDR3 consists of 18 residues. V shed 0 bases, J shed 1 base, and the junction held 7 bases outside the gene matches. This CDR3 reads CASSVGSWGQGSYNEQFF. The CDR3 DNA follows: TGTGCCAGCAGCGTAGGGTCTTGGGGACAGGGGTCCTACAATGAGCAGTTCTTC.

CDR3 protein: CASTTRAGANVLTF. For the CDR3, the DNA is TGTGCCAGCACTACCCGGGCTGGGGCCAACGTCCTGACTTTC. The chain carries TRBV5-6 and TRBJ2-6; D is ambiguous. The V gene's germline CDR1 is SGHDT and CDR2 YYEEEE. The CDR3 sequence is 14 residues long. The V and J ends lost 6 bases and 2 bases respectively, with 9 bases between them.

V usage is TRBV7-9 and J usage is TRBJ2-6; D may be TRBD1 or TRBD2 (5 bases each). Trimming took 7 bases from V and 1 from J, leaving 17 bases between them. This CDR3 contains 17 residues. Germline-derived CDR1 and CDR2 are SEHNR and FQNEAQ (reference sequence). CDR3 DNA: TGTGCCAGCAAAGGTCGGGGACCACCTTCTGGGGCCAACGTCCTGACTTTC. This gives the protein CASKGRGPPSGANVLTF.

This chain links TRBV5-5 with TRBJ1-2; no clear D. CDR1 and CDR2 from the germline V gene are SGHKS and YYEKEE (reference sequence). V lost 7 bases and J lost 4, with 17 bases in between. This CDR3 is 14 amino acids long. The CDR3 region is CASAPRAGLYGYTF. In DNA, the CDR3 is TGTGCCAGCGCGCCCCGGGCAGGCCTCTATGGCTACACCTTC.

This rearrangement joins TRBV14 to TRBJ2-3; no reliable D call. Germline CDR1 is SGHDN and CDR2 is FVKESK. Trimming pared 0 bases from V and 5 bases from J, leaving 9 bases between. CDR3 length: 14 amino acids. DNA of the CDR3: TGTGCCAGCAGCCAAGATCCACTTCTAGATACGCAGTATTTT. Protein: CASSQDPLLDTQYF. The full variable domain, its missing parts supplied by reference TRBV14 and TRBJ2-3, is EAGVTQFPSHSVIEKGQTVTLRCDPISGHDNLYWYRRVMGKEIKFLLHFVKESKQDESGMPNNRFLAERTGGTYSTLKVQPAELEDSGVYFCASSQDPLLDTQYFGPGTRLTVL.

The chain couples TRBV28 to TRBJ1-1; possible D gene TRBD1, 6 bases. CDR3 length: 13 amino acids. From germline, CDR1 is MDHEN and CDR2 SYDVKM. The V and J ends lost 6 bases and 10 bases respectively, with 18 bases between them. CDR3: CASSKQGTVSAFF. Here the CDR3 DNA reads TGTGCCAGCAGCAAACAGGGAACTGTATCAGCTTTCTTT.

The chain employs TRBV7-9 and TRBJ2-7; D is possibly TRBD2 (6 bases). This CDR3 spans 15 amino acids. Looked up from germline, CDR1 is SEHNR and CDR2 is FQNEAQ (reference sequence). Trimming pared 3 bases from V and 3 bases from J, leaving 15 bases between. DNA for the CDR3: TGTGCCAGCAGCTTGGCTGGCGGGGTAGGCTACGAGCAGTACTTC. This translates into CASSLAGGVGYEQYF.

This chain joins TRBV10-3 and TRBJ2-1, with 10 bases lining up with TRBD2. The CDR3 totals 14 residues. The V gene's germline CDR1 is ENHRY and CDR2 SYGVKD. V shed 8 bases and J 13 bases; nucleotides not matched to a gene: 14. CDR3 sequence (DNA): TGTGCCATCGGGTCTAGCGGGAGTCGCCGTGGACAGTTCTTC. Its translation: CAIGSSGSRRGQFF.

A single count supports this clone. The gene calls are TRBV6-1 and TRBJ1-6; D remains ambiguous. This CDR3 region has 14 residues. Germline-derived CDR1 and CDR2 are MNHNS and SASEGT. Trimming took off 2 bases at V and 9 bases at J, with 11 bases between the two ends. CDR3 loop: CASSEMGFGSPLHF. The CDR3 region has the DNA TGTGCCAGCAGTGAAATGGGGTTCGGTTCACCCCTCCACTTT.